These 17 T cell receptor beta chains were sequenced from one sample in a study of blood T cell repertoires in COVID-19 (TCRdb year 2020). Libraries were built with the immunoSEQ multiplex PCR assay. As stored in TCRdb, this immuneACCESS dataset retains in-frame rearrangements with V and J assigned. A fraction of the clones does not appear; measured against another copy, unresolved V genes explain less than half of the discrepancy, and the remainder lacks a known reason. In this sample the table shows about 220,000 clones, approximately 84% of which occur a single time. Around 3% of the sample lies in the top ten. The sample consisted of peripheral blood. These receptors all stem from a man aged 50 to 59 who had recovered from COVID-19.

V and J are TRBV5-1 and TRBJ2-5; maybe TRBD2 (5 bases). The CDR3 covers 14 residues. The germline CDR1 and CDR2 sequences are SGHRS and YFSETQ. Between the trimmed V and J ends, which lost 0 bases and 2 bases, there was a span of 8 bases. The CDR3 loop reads CASSLGTPQETQYF. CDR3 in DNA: TGCGCCAGCAGCTTGGGGACTCCACAAGAGACCCAGTACTTC. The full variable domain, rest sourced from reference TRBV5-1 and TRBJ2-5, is KAGVTQTPRYLIKTRGQQVTLSCSPISGHRSVSWYQQTPGQGLQFLFEYFSETQRNKGNFPGRFSGRQFSNSRSEMNVSTLELGDSALYLCASSLGTPQETQYFGPGTRLLVL.

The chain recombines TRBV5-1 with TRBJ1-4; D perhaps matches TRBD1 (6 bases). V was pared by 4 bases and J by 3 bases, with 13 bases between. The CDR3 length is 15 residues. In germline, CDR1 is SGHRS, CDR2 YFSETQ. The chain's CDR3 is CASSPTGSANEKLFF. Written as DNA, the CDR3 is TGCGCCAGCAGCCCTACAGGGAGCGCTAATGAAAAACTGTTTTTT.

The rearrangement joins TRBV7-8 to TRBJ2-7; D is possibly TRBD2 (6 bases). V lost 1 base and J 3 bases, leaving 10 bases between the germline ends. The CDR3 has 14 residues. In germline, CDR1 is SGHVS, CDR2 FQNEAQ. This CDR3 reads CASSLVLAGYEQYF. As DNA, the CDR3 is TGTGCCAGCAGCTTAGTACTAGCTGGCTACGAGCAGTACTTC.

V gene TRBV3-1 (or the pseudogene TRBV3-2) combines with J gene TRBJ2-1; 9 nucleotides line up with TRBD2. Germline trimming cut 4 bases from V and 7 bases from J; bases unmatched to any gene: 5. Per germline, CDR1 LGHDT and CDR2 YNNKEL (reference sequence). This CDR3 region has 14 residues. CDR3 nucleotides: TGTGCCAGCAGCCCCAGCGGGAGGCGGAATGAGCAGTTCTTC. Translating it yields CASSPSGRRNEQFF.

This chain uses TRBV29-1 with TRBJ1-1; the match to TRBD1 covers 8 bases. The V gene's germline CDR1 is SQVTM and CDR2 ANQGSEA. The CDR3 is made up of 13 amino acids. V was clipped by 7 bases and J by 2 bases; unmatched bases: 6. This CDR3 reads CSAPGQVNTEAFF. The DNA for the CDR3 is TGCAGCGCGCCGGGACAGGTTAACACTGAAGCTTTCTTT.

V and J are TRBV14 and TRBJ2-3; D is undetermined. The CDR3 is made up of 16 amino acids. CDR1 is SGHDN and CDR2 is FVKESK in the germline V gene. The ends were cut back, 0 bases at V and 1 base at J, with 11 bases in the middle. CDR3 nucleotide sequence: TGTGCCAGCAGCCAAGAAAGAGCACTCGGCACAGATACGCAGTATTTT. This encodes CASSQERALGTDTQYF.

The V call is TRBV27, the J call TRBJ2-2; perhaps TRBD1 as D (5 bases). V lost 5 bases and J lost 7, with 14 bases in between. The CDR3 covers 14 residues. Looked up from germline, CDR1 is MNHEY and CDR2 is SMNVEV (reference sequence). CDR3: CASSPGLSFGELFF. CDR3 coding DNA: TGTGCCAGCAGTCCAGGGCTGTCGTTCGGGGAGCTGTTTTTT.

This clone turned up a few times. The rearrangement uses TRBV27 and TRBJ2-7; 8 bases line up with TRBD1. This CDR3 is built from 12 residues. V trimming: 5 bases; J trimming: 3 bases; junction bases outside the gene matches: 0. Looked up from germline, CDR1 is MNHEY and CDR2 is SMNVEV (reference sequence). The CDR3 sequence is CASSTGGYEQYF. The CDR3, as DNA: TGTGCCAGCAGTACAGGGGGCTACGAGCAGTACTTC.

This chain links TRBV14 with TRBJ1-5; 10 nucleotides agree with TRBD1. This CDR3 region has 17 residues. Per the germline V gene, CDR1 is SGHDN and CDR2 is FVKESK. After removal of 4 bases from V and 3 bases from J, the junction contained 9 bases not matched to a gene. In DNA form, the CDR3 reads TGTGCCAGCAGCCGCAAGGGACAGGGGTCCATCAATCAGCCCCAGCATTTT. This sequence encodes CASSRKGQGSINQPQHF.

The DNA of the CDR3 is TGTGCCAGCAGTGTCCAGAGGCCCCAAGAGACCCAGTACTTC. Protein sequence: CASSVQRPQETQYF. J is TRBJ2-5 and V is TRBV2; no firm D call. Germline V lookup: CDR1 SNHLY, CDR2 FYNNEI. The CDR3 is made up of 14 amino acids. The V end was cut by 4 bases, the J end by 1 base, with 10 bases between.

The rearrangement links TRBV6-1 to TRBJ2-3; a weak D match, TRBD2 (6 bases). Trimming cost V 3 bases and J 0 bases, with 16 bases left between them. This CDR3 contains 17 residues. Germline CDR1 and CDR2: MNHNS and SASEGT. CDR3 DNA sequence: TGTGCCAGCAGTGATCGGTCACTAGCTCCTAGCACAGATACGCAGTATTTT. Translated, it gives CASSDRSLAPSTDTQYF.

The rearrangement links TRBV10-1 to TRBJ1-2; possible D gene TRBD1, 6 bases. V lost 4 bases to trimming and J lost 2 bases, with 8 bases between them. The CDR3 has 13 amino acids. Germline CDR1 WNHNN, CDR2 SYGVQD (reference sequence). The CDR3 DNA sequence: TGCGCCAGCAGTGGGACAGAGAACTATGGCTACACCTTC. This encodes CASSGTENYGYTF.

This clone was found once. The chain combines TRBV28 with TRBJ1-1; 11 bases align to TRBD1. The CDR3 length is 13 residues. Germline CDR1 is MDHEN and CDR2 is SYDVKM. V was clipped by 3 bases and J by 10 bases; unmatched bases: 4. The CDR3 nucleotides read TGTGCCAGCAGTTTTGGGGACAGGGGGTTAGCTTTCTTT. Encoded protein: CASSFGDRGLAFF.

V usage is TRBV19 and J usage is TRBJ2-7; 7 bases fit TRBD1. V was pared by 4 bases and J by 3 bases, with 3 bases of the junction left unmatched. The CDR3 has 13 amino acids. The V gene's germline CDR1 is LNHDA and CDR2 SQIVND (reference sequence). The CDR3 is CASSNRGSYEQYF. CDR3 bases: TGTGCCAGTAGTAACAGGGGAAGCTACGAGCAGTACTTC.

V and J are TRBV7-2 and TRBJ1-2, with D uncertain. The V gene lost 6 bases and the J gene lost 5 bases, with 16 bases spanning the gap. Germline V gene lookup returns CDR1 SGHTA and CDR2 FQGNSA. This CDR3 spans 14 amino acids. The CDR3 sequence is CASSFKDRDYGYTF. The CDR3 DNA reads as TGTGCCAGCAGTTTCAAGGACCGGGATTATGGCTACACCTTC.

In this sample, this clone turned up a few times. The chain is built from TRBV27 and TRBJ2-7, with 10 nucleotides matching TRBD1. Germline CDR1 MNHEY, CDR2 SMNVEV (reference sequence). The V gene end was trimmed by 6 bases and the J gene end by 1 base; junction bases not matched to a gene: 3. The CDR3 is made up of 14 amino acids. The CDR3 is CASRGTGVSYEQYF. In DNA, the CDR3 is TGTGCCAGCAGGGGGACAGGGGTTTCCTACGAGCAGTACTTC.

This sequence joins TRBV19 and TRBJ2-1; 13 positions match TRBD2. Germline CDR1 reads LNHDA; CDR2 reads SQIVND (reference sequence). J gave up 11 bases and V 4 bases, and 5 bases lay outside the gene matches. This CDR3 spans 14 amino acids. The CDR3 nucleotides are TGTGCCAGTAGTAACGGACTAGCGGGGGAGAAGCAGTTCTTC. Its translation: CASSNGLAGEKQFF.